The 30 T cell receptor beta chains given below trace back to one sample, sequenced in a study of graft-versus-host responses after intestinal transplantation. The repertoire was sequenced with immunoSEQ multiplex PCR; TCRdb's copy has only in-frame clones and lacks some. The sample has 90,000 to 130,000 clones, over 85% seen once; the top ten hold 0.2% to 0.25%. These receptors' antigens are unknown. Material: unstimulated CD4+ T cells sorted from spleen or lymph node cells, obtained before transplant. Every receptor here comes from a human donor who was the organ donor for an intestinal transplant.

In DNA, the CDR3 is TGTGCCATTACGCGAAGTCCAGCGGAGAACACTGAAGCTTTCTTT. This codes for CAITRSPAENTEAFF. The chain is built from TRBV10-3 and TRBJ1-1; D is unclear. The V end was cut by 9 bases, the J end by 1 base, with 18 bases between. This CDR3 is 15 amino acids long. CDR1 is ENHRY and CDR2 is SYGVKD in the germline V gene.

This clone was picked up one time. This chain links TRBV27 with TRBJ1-1; 7 bases are shared with TRBD1. Trimming took 2 bases from V and 2 from J; bases not matched to a gene: 2. The V gene's germline CDR1 is MNHEY and CDR2 SMNVEV (reference sequence). This CDR3 contains 14 residues. CDR3 coding DNA: TGTGCCAGCAGTTTACACAGGGGAAACACTGAAGCTTTCTTT. As protein: CASSLHRGNTEAFF.

The chain employs TRBV9 and TRBJ2-1; TRBD2 matches at 12 bases. From germline, CDR1 is SGDLS and CDR2 YYNGEE. This CDR3 is built from 18 residues. With V trimmed by 0 bases and J by 8 bases, 12 bases remained unmatched. CDR3 nucleotide sequence: TGTGCCAGCAGCGTAGCACGGCTAGCGGGAGGGCCGTTCGATGAGCAGTTCTTC. It translates to CASSVARLAGGPFDEQFF.

The V call is TRBV9, the J call TRBJ2-3; 10 bases match TRBD2. This CDR3 is 15 amino acids long. Germline assignment: CDR1 SGDLS and CDR2 YYNGEE. V gave up 4 bases and J gave up 4 bases; unmatched junction bases: 6. CDR3 protein: CASSYGTSDADTQYF. CDR3 nucleotide sequence: TGTGCCAGCAGCTACGGGACTAGCGACGCAGATACGCAGTATTTT.

The chain is built from TRBV6-6 and TRBJ1-1; the D gene is possibly TRBD1 (5 bases). This CDR3 has 14 residues. The germline V gene has CDR1 MNHNY and CDR2 SVGAGI (reference sequence). The V gene lost 0 bases and the J gene lost 5 bases, with 10 bases spanning the gap. The CDR3 DNA reads TGTGCCAGCAGTTACTCAAGGGGACTGACTGAAGCTTTCTTT. This codes for CASSYSRGLTEAFF.

In this sample, this clone turned up once. J is TRBJ1-2 and V is TRBV11-2; 8 bases line up with TRBD1. Germline trimming cut 3 bases from V and 4 bases from J; bases unmatched to any gene: 1. Germline assignment: CDR1 SGHAT and CDR2 FQNNGV. This CDR3 spans 13 amino acids. The CDR3 loop reads CASSFTGGYGYTF. Here the CDR3 DNA reads TGTGCCAGCAGCTTTACAGGGGGCTATGGCTACACCTTC.

The chain is built from TRBV5-1 and TRBJ1-3; D gene ambiguous. CDR3 size: 14 residues. Trimming removed 3 bases at V and 1 base at J, with 8 bases between. Germline V lookup: CDR1 SGHRS, CDR2 YFSETQ. The CDR3: CASSSTGSGNTIYF. The CDR3 nucleotides read TGCGCCAGCAGCTCGACCGGATCTGGAAACACCATATATTTT. Using reference TRBV5-1 and TRBJ1-3 for the parts outside the CDR3, the full variable domain is KAGVTQTPRYLIKTRGQQVTLSCSPISGHRSVSWYQQTPGQGLQFLFEYFSETQRNKGNFPGRFSGRQFSNSRSEMNVSTLELGDSALYLCASSSTGSGNTIYFGEGSWLTVV.

CDR3 region: CAWSEQYTGELFF. Written as DNA, the CDR3 is TGTGCCTGGAGTGAACAATACACCGGGGAGCTGTTTTTT. The V call is TRBV30, the J call TRBJ2-2, with D hard to call. V gave up 1 base and J gave up 3 bases, with 6 bases separating them. This CDR3 comprises 13 residues. The germline V gene encodes CDR1 GTSNPN and CDR2 SVGIG (reference sequence). The full variable domain, its missing parts supplied by reference TRBV30 and TRBJ2-2, is SQTIHQWPATLVQPVGSPLSLECTVEGTSNPNLYWYRQAAGRGLQLLFYSVGIGQISSEVPQNLSASRPQDRQFILSSKKLLLSDSGFYLCAWSEQYTGELFFGEGSRLTVL.

The genes are TRBV5-4 and TRBJ2-5; tentatively, D is TRBD1 or TRBD2 (5 bases each). The germline CDR1 and CDR2 sequences are SGHNT and YYREEE (reference sequence). This CDR3 spans 14 amino acids. Trimming removed 4 bases at V and 7 bases at J, with 17 bases between. CDR3 residues: CASSDGTDVATQYF. Here the CDR3 DNA reads TGTGCCAGCAGCGATGGGACCGACGTTGCGACCCAGTACTTC.

The V gene is TRBV4-3, the J gene TRBJ2-4; either TRBD1 or TRBD2 may supply D (5 bases each). V lost 1 base and J 5 bases, leaving 9 bases between the germline ends. The CDR3 consists of 14 residues. CDR1 LGHNA and CDR2 YSLEER come from the germline V gene. CDR3 nucleotides: TGCGCCAGCAGCCAAGTGGGACGCCAAAACATTCAGTACTTC. Translated, it gives CASSQVGRQNIQYF.

This clone was detected once. J is TRBJ2-1 and V is TRBV7-8; 8 nucleotides match TRBD2. From germline, CDR1 is SGHVS and CDR2 FQNEAQ. The junction had 4 bases not matched to a gene; V was cut back by 3 bases and J by 9 bases. The CDR3 loop spans 13 amino acids. CDR3 coding DNA: TGTGCCAGCAGCTTTGTGCGGGAGGCTGAGCAGTTCTTC. Its protein product is CASSFVREAEQFF.

CDR3 sequence reads: CASSRGLPTGELFF. CDR3 coding DNA: TGTGCCAGCAGCCGCGGACTCCCCACCGGGGAGCTGTTTTTT. The chain couples TRBV7-7 to TRBJ2-2, with a possible D match to TRBD2 (5 bases). Germline V gene data show CDR1 as SSHAT and CDR2 as FNYEAQ (reference sequence). V dropped 5 bases and J dropped 4 bases, with 11 bases sitting between them. The CDR3 spans 14 residues.

The V gene is TRBV6-1, the J gene TRBJ2-5; either TRBD1 or TRBD2 may supply D (5 bases each). CDR3 length: 15 residues. Trimming cost V 4 bases and J 1 base, with 13 bases left between them. Germline assignment: CDR1 MNHNS and CDR2 SASEGT. CDR3 coding DNA: TGTGCCAGCAGTGGGGGGTTTGTTCTCCAAGAGACCCAGTACTTC. It is translated as CASSGGFVLQETQYF.

The genes are TRBV21-1 and TRBJ1-1; the table calls TRBD1, which could not be checked here. TRBV21-1 is described as a pseudogene. CDR3 size: 16 residues. The CDR3 sequence is CASKPRQGTMNTEAFF. DNA for the CDR3: TGTGCCAGCAAGCCAAGACAGGGAACTATGAACACTGAAGCTTTCTTT.

The chain carries TRBV29-1 and TRBJ2-3, with 7 nucleotides matching TRBD2. Germline V gene data show CDR1 as SQVTM and CDR2 as ANQGSEA. Unmatched junction bases numbered 4, after V lost 7 bases and J lost 0 bases. The CDR3 consists of 13 residues. This CDR3 reads CSGEGRSTDTQYF. The CDR3 DNA sequence: TGCAGCGGGGAGGGCCGTAGCACAGATACGCAGTATTTT.

This chain connects TRBV6-4 to TRBJ2-4, with 7 bases matching TRBD2. The CDR3 runs 16 residues. V was clipped by 6 bases and J by 1 base; unmatched bases: 9. Looked up from germline, CDR1 is MRHNA and CDR2 is SNTAGT. The CDR3 DNA is TGTGCCAGCAGCCCATTCGGGGAGGGGGCCAAAAACATTCAGTACTTC. Translation: CASSPFGEGAKNIQYF.

This rearrangement joins TRBV7-2 to TRBJ1-5; D remains unclear. The CDR3 runs 12 residues. Germline V gives CDR1 SGHTA, CDR2 FQGNSA. V was shortened by 5 bases and J by 1 base, with 3 bases between the two germline ends. CDR3 coding DNA: TGTGCCAGCAGCCACAGCAATCAGCCCCAGCATTTT. It codes for CASSHSNQPQHF.

This chain uses TRBV7-9 with TRBJ2-4, with D possibly being TRBD1 (6 bases). The CDR3 is made up of 14 amino acids. The germline V gene encodes CDR1 SEHNR and CDR2 FQNEAQ (reference sequence). With 5 bases removed from V and 5 bases from J, the gap between germline ends came to 13 bases. CDR3 region: CASSPQGWENIQYF. The CDR3 nucleotides are TGTGCCAGCAGCCCACAGGGATGGGAAAACATTCAGTACTTC.

The chain has TRBV30 and TRBJ2-1; 7 bases align to TRBD1. The CDR3 consists of 14 residues. Germline lookup yields CDR1 GTSNPN and CDR2 SVGIG (reference sequence). Unmatched junction bases numbered 6, after V lost 3 bases and J lost 4 bases. The CDR3: CAWRVGTVYNEQFF. The CDR3 DNA sequence: TGTGCCTGGAGGGTGGGGACAGTATACAATGAGCAGTTCTTC.

This chain uses TRBV19 with TRBJ1-5; possibly TRBD1 for D (5 bases). This CDR3 is 14 amino acids long. Germline V CDR1 and CDR2: LNHDA, SQIVND (reference sequence). V was cut by 6 bases and J by 6 bases, with 15 bases left in between. The CDR3 DNA reads as TGTGCCAGTAGACTCCAGGGATTAGGTCAGCCCCAGCATTTT. Protein product: CASRLQGLGQPQHF.

This clone was seen just once. This sequence joins TRBV5-7 and TRBJ2-3; D possibly corresponds to TRBD2 (6 bases). TRBV5-7 counts as an open reading frame of uncertain function. This CDR3 contains 14 residues. The V end lost 2 bases, the J end lost 2 bases, and 9 bases lay between the germline ends. The DNA for the CDR3 is TGTGCCAGCAGCTTTACGGGGGACACAGATACGCAGTATTTT. Translating it yields CASSFTGDTDTQYF.

The chain couples TRBV2 to TRBJ2-1; 7 nucleotides agree with TRBD1. This CDR3 is built from 15 residues. The J segment lost 8 bases and the V segment lost 4 bases, leaving 11 bases of the junction unmatched. Germline V CDR1 and CDR2: SNHLY, FYNNEI. CDR3: CASSGDSSLTHEQFF. In DNA form, the CDR3 reads TGTGCCAGCAGTGGGGACAGTAGTTTGACCCATGAGCAGTTCTTC. The entire variable domain, with the rest obtained from reference TRBV2 and TRBJ2-1, is as follows: EPEVTQTPSHQVTQMGQEVILRCVPISNHLYFYWYRQILGQKVEFLVSFYNNEISEKSEIFDDQFSVERPDGSNFTLKIRSTKLEDSAMYFCASSGDSSLTHEQFFGPGTRLTVL.

This clone was recorded once. The chain combines TRBV5-6 with TRBJ1-2; D not resolved. Germline-derived CDR1 and CDR2 are SGHDT and YYEEEE. There are 11 residues in the CDR3. Trimming took off 8 bases at V and 8 bases at J, with 13 bases between the two ends. This CDR3 reads CASEAGNGYTF. CDR3 sequence (DNA): TGTGCCAGTGAGGCTGGGAACGGCTACACCTTC.

CDR3 region: CASIGGLFNEKLFF. CDR3 sequence (DNA): TGTGCCAGCATCGGAGGCCTGTTTAATGAAAAACTGTTTTTT. The J gene is TRBJ1-4, the V gene TRBV6-1; D ambiguous. The CDR3 length is 14 residues. V lost 7 bases to trimming and J lost 4 bases, with 13 bases between them. Germline V gene sequence: CDR1 MNHNS, CDR2 SASEGT.

This chain uses TRBV7-9 with TRBJ1-1, with TRBD1 matching over 9 bases. CDR1 is SEHNR and CDR2 is FQNEAQ in the germline V gene (reference sequence). The ends lost 0 bases at V and 4 bases at J; junction bases unmatched: 3. The CDR3 covers 15 residues. The CDR3 region is CASSLAQGAGTEAFF. In nucleotides, the CDR3 is TGTGCCAGCAGCTTAGCACAGGGGGCCGGCACTGAAGCTTTCTTT.

Only a few counts were recorded for this clone. The chain links TRBV28 to TRBJ1-3; D may be TRBD1 (6 bases). The V and J ends lost 5 bases and 2 bases respectively, with 10 bases between them. CDR3 length equals 14 residues. From germline, CDR1 is MDHEN and CDR2 SYDVKM. DNA of the CDR3: TGTGCCAGCAGTACAGGACAGCCTGGAAACACCATATATTTT. Protein sequence: CASSTGQPGNTIYF.

This chain's CDR3 is CASSLDVEEKLFF. Written as DNA, the CDR3 is TGTGCCAGCAGCTTGGATGTGGAAGAAAAACTGTTTTTT. The J gene is TRBJ1-4, the V gene TRBV5-6; no firm D call. Trimming took 0 bases from V and 8 from J, leaving 8 bases between them. The germline V gene encodes CDR1 SGHDT and CDR2 YYEEEE. The CDR3 extends over 13 amino acids.

V is TRBV7-9 and J is TRBJ2-3; 8 positions match TRBD1. Germline CDR1 SEHNR, CDR2 FQNEAQ (reference sequence). The CDR3 runs to 14 residues. After removal of 6 bases from V and 3 bases from J, the junction contained 5 bases not matched to a gene. CDR3 bases: TGTGCCAGCAGTAAAACAGGGGGGACAGATACGCAGTATTTT. This encodes CASSKTGGTDTQYF.

Of note for this clone: The sample has other DNA sequences that encode this CDR3 too. The rearrangement uses TRBV27 and TRBJ2-1; no clear D gene. Per the germline V gene, CDR1 is MNHEY and CDR2 is SMNVEV (reference sequence). V lost 5 bases and J 0 bases, leaving 11 bases between the germline ends. The CDR3 sequence is 15 residues long. In DNA, the CDR3 is TGTGCCAGCAGTCTCGGAACGAGCTCCTACAATGAGCAGTTCTTC. Its translation is CASSLGTSSYNEQFF.

The rearrangement joins TRBV6-5 to TRBJ2-1, with no clear D. The CDR3 spans 15 residues. Between the trimmed V and J ends, which lost 2 bases and 1 base, there was a span of 9 bases. Germline CDR1 and CDR2: MNHEY and SVGAGI. In nucleotides, the CDR3 is TGTGCCAGCAGTTACGAGGCAGGTTCCTACAATGAGCAGTTCTTC. Encoded protein: CASSYEAGSYNEQFF.